The 28 T cell receptor beta chains below were found in one sample sequenced in a study of T cells after yellow fever vaccination. TCRdb fed the 5' RACE reads into MiXCR, producing one record per CDR3 protein. Counted here are roughly 500,000 distinct CDR3 sequences, over 15% occurring once; the ten biggest clones make up roughly an eighth. Specimen: PBMCs, collected 15 days after the yellow fever booster vaccination. These receptors came from a man aged 25 to 45 who received the YFV17D yellow fever vaccine.

The CDR3 region has the DNA TGTGCCTCCAGGGGGGTAACCTACACCTTC. Protein: CASRGVTYTF. The genes are TRBV3-1 and TRBJ1-2, with 7 bases aligning to TRBD1. This CDR3 is built from 10 residues. The V segment lost 11 bases and the J segment 10 bases; nucleotides outside the gene matches: 7. Germline V gives CDR1 LGHDT, CDR2 YNNKEL (reference sequence).

The genes are TRBV3-1 and TRBJ1-1, with D possibly being TRBD1 (5 bases). This CDR3 has 12 amino acids. Germline CDR1 reads LGHDT; CDR2 reads YNNKEL (reference sequence). V was trimmed by 8 bases and J by 0 bases, leaving 7 bases between them. CDR3 nucleotide sequence: TGTGCCAGCGAGGGGCTGAACACTGAAGCTTTCTTT. Its translation: CASEGLNTEAFF.

This chain uses TRBV6-1 with TRBJ2-2; D is unclear. V dropped 6 bases and J dropped 3 bases, with 11 bases sitting between them. Germline V gene data show CDR1 as MNHNS and CDR2 as SASEGT. This CDR3 is built from 14 residues. The CDR3 region is CASSRYVDTGELFF. CDR3 coding DNA: TGTGCCAGCAGCCGATACGTTGACACCGGGGAGCTGTTTTTT.

The chain joins TRBV18 to TRBJ2-5; unclear D gene. The CDR3 consists of 16 residues. Germline V CDR1 and CDR2: KGHSH, LQKENI. Trimming took off 3 bases at V and 5 bases at J, with 19 bases between the two ends. The CDR3 region is CASSPQSAEPGETQYF. In DNA, the CDR3 is TGTGCCAGCTCACCTCAGTCGGCCGAGCCCGGGGAGACCCAGTACTTC.

The chain is built from TRBV6-4 and TRBJ2-2; either TRBD1 or TRBD2 may fit D (5 bases each). The germline V gene has CDR1 MRHNA and CDR2 SNTAGT. The V and J ends lost 3 bases and 0 bases respectively, with 14 bases between them. The CDR3 spans 17 residues. Written as DNA, the CDR3 is TGTGCCAGCAGTGATGAGGCCGGGACCCCGAACACCGGGGAGCTGTTTTTT. Amino acids: CASSDEAGTPNTGELFF.

This sequence joins TRBV29-1 and TRBJ1-1; D gene uncertain. Germline V gene data show CDR1 as SQVTM and CDR2 as ANQGSEA. This CDR3 region has 14 residues. The V and J ends lost 2 bases and 0 bases respectively, with 10 bases between them. The CDR3 sequence is CSVESRQMNTEAFF. The CDR3 nucleotides read TGCAGCGTTGAATCGAGACAAATGAACACTGAAGCTTTCTTT.

This clonotype was seen a few times. The chain is built from TRBV15 and TRBJ1-5; D is unclear. The CDR3 loop spans 14 amino acids. Trimming removed 1 base at V and 4 bases at J, with 8 bases between. The germline gives CDR1 LNHNV, CDR2 YYDKDF (reference sequence). CDR3 protein: CATSRVGDNQPQHF. The CDR3 DNA reads as TGTGCCACCAGCAGAGTCGGGGATAATCAGCCCCAGCATTTT.

This sequence joins TRBV7-9 and TRBJ2-3; 7 bases agree with TRBD2. The CDR3 runs 16 residues. V shed 5 bases, J shed 5 bases, and the junction held 13 bases outside the gene matches. Germline-derived CDR1 and CDR2 are SEHNR and FQNEAQ (reference sequence). The CDR3 bases are TGTGCCAGCAGCCGGGGCCACGGACCGGGGGGAGATACGCAGTATTTT. Amino acids: CASSRGHGPGGDTQYF.

This clonotype has a handful of counts. The chain couples TRBV7-2 to TRBJ2-7; D uncertain. Germline CDR1 and CDR2: SGHTA and FQGNSA. V shed 6 bases and J shed 0 bases, with 15 bases lying between them. The CDR3 spans 15 residues. Written as DNA, the CDR3 is TGTGCCAGCAGAAGCCTTCAAGTCTCCTCCTACGAGCAGTACTTC. Translated, it gives CASRSLQVSSYEQYF.

This clonotype has a handful of counts. The chain has TRBV5-1 and TRBJ2-5; D is undetermined. V lost 4 bases, J lost 4 bases, and 8 bases lay in between. Per the germline V gene, CDR1 is SGHRS and CDR2 is YFSETQ. The CDR3 sequence is 12 residues long. CDR3 nucleotide sequence: TGCGCCAGCAGCCCAGCCTCAGAGACCCAGTACTTC. Translating gives CASSPASETQYF. Variable domain in full (rest from reference TRBV5-1 and TRBJ2-5): KAGVTQTPRYLIKTRGQQVTLSCSPISGHRSVSWYQQTPGQGLQFLFEYFSETQRNKGNFPGRFSGRQFSNSRSEMNVSTLELGDSALYLCASSPASETQYFGPGTRLLVL.

This clonotype was counted only a few times. This rearrangement joins TRBV20-1 to TRBJ1-1; D is ambiguous. V was shortened by 3 bases and J by 1 base, with 9 bases between the two germline ends. Per the germline V gene, CDR1 is DFQATT and CDR2 is SNEGSKA (reference sequence). This CDR3 has 13 residues. This CDR3 reads CSASRAGNTEAFF. The CDR3 DNA follows: TGCAGTGCTAGTCGGGCGGGGAACACTGAAGCTTTCTTT.

This clonotype occurred once. This chain connects TRBV11-2 to TRBJ1-1; weak D call: TRBD1 (5 bases). The CDR3 length is 15 residues. Germline V gives CDR1 SGHAT, CDR2 FQNNGV. V shed 0 bases and J shed 0 bases, with 8 bases lying between them. The DNA of the CDR3 is TGTGCCAGCAGCTTAGACGGGGGTGTGAACACTGAAGCTTTCTTT. Translation gives CASSLDGGVNTEAFF.

The CDR3 region is CASSQTTSGRSFEQFF. The CDR3 DNA sequence: TGTGCCAGCAGCCAGACAACTAGCGGGAGGAGTTTTGAGCAGTTCTTC. The chain is built from TRBV25-1 and TRBJ2-1, with TRBD2 identical over 12 bases. Germline assignment: CDR1 MGHDK and CDR2 SYGVNS. V shed 6 bases and J 9 bases; nucleotides not matched to a gene: 12. The CDR3 has 16 residues.

The chain links TRBV4-3 to TRBJ2-3; 8 bases align to TRBD1. Per the germline V gene, CDR1 is LGHNA and CDR2 is YSLEER. This CDR3 has 15 residues. Unmatched junction bases numbered 8, after V lost 5 bases and J lost 4 bases. Here the CDR3 DNA reads TGCGCCAGCAGCGGACAGGGAAGTTTGTCAGATACGCAGTATTTT. This encodes CASSGQGSLSDTQYF.

The table lists this clonotype with a few counts. The chain is built from TRBV11-2 and TRBJ1-1; D remains ambiguous. This CDR3 comprises 13 residues. CDR1 and CDR2 (germline): SGHAT, FQNNGV. Trimming removed 6 bases at V and 5 bases at J, with 13 bases between. For the CDR3, the DNA is TGTGCCAGCAGTAGGAGCACCACGACTGAAGCTTTCTTT. Residues: CASSRSTTTEAFF.

In its sample, this clonotype was seen a few times. This chain links TRBV30 with TRBJ1-4; maybe TRBD1 (5 bases). The CDR3 has 14 residues. CDR1 is GTSNPN and CDR2 is SVGIG in the germline V gene (reference sequence). With 2 bases removed from V and 0 bases from J, the gap between germline ends came to 7 bases. CDR3 region: CAWSLGATNEKLFF. The CDR3 DNA reads as TGTGCCTGGAGTTTGGGGGCAACTAATGAAAAACTGTTTTTT.

The table lists this clonotype with a few counts. The CDR3 here is CASRSGSRAFYEQYF. The CDR3 bases are TGTGCCAGTAGGAGCGGGTCCCGAGCTTTCTACGAGCAGTACTTC. The chain links TRBV28 to TRBJ2-7, with TRBD2 as a possible D gene (6 bases). V lost 9 bases to trimming and J lost 3 bases, with 21 bases between them. Germline CDR1 reads MDHEN; CDR2 reads SYDVKM. This CDR3 contains 15 residues.

This clonotype has only a few counts. CDR3 amino acids: CSATRAQNTGELFF. In DNA, the CDR3 is TGCAGTGCTACCCGAGCTCAGAACACCGGGGAGCTGTTTTTT. V usage is TRBV20-1 and J usage is TRBJ2-2; D gene uncertain. This CDR3 comprises 14 residues. Between the trimmed V and J ends, which lost 4 bases and 1 base, there was a span of 10 bases. Germline loops: CDR1 DFQATT, CDR2 SNEGSKA (reference sequence).

The rearrangement joins TRBV29-1 to TRBJ2-1, with 10 bases matching TRBD2. The germline V gene has CDR1 SQVTM and CDR2 ANQGSEA. The trim removed 4 bases at V and 0 bases at J, leaving 3 bases unmatched. This CDR3 contains 15 residues. Here the CDR3 DNA reads TGCAGCGTTGGGACTAGCGGACTCTCCTACAATGAGCAGTTCTTC. Its protein is CSVGTSGLSYNEQFF.

This clonotype showed up just a few times. The rearrangement joins TRBV18 to TRBJ1-5, with TRBD1 matching 8 bases. Germline loops: CDR1 KGHSH, CDR2 LQKENI. Trimming removed 6 bases from V and 7 bases from J; junction bases left unmatched: 5. The CDR3 consists of 13 residues. In DNA, the CDR3 is TGTGCCAGCTCGGGGACAGGCGGGCAGCCCCAGCATTTT. Translating it yields CASSGTGGQPQHF.

This clonotype was counted a few times. V gene TRBV6-1 combines with J gene TRBJ2-5; tentative D call: TRBD1 (6 bases). Germline V gives CDR1 MNHNS, CDR2 SASEGT. V lost 6 bases, J lost 0 bases, and 11 bases lay in between. The CDR3 runs to 14 residues. The CDR3 sequence: CASSPRGYQETQYF. The CDR3, as DNA: TGTGCCAGCAGCCCAAGGGGGTACCAAGAGACCCAGTACTTC.

The J gene is TRBJ2-3, the V gene TRBV7-9; the match to TRBD1 covers 7 bases. Germline CDR1 SEHNR, CDR2 FQNEAQ (reference sequence). V lost 1 base, J lost 4 bases, and 8 bases stayed unmatched. There are 16 residues in the CDR3. The CDR3 here is CASSLGIDRASDTQYF. The DNA of the CDR3 is TGTGCCAGCAGCTTAGGTATCGACAGGGCTTCAGATACGCAGTATTTT.

The J gene is TRBJ2-5, the V gene TRBV4-3; 10 bases map to TRBD2. CDR3 length: 16 residues. Germline V gene lookup returns CDR1 LGHNA and CDR2 YSLEER. J gave up 2 bases and V 5 bases, and 8 bases lay outside the gene matches. The CDR3 coding sequence is TGCGCCAGCAGCGTACAAACTAGCGGGGTTCAAGAGACCCAGTACTTC. Its translation: CASSVQTSGVQETQYF.

The chain carries TRBV20-1 and TRBJ2-2, with 8 bases identical to TRBD1. CDR3 length: 11 residues. Unmatched junction bases numbered 2, after V lost 8 bases and J lost 6 bases. The germline gives CDR1 DFQATT, CDR2 SNEGSKA (reference sequence). CDR3 protein: CSSQGAGELFF. As DNA, the CDR3 is TGCAGTTCACAGGGGGCCGGGGAGCTGTTTTTT.

This clonotype occurred a few times. The genes are TRBV6-6 and TRBJ2-7; either TRBD1 or TRBD2 may fit D (6 bases each). This CDR3 has 13 amino acids. V lost 7 bases to trimming and J lost 5 bases, with 15 bases between them. The V gene's germline CDR1 is MNHNY and CDR2 SVGAGI (reference sequence). CDR3 DNA: TGTGCCAGCAAGGGGGGCGCCGGCCACGAGCAGTACTTC. This sequence encodes CASKGGAGHEQYF.

This chain joins TRBV14 and TRBJ2-5; D is possibly TRBD1 or TRBD2 (5 bases each). This CDR3 has 15 residues. V lost 2 bases and J lost 5, with 15 bases in between. The germline gives CDR1 SGHDN, CDR2 FVKESK. CDR3 sequence reads: CASSQSRGGHETQYF. The CDR3 DNA reads TGTGCCAGCAGCCAAAGTCGTGGGGGTCACGAGACCCAGTACTTC.

CDR3 in DNA: TGTGCCAGCAAAAGGAGGGCCGGGACTAGCGCGTCTTACGAGCAGTACTTC. Translation: CASKRRAGTSASYEQYF. The genes are TRBV27 and TRBJ2-7; 10 positions agree with TRBD2. The CDR3 length is 17 residues. Trimming removed 7 bases from V and 4 bases from J; junction bases left unmatched: 16. The V gene's germline CDR1 is MNHEY and CDR2 SMNVEV (reference sequence).

This sequence joins TRBV20-1 and TRBJ2-5, with a weak D call TRBD2 (5 bases). The CDR3 covers 12 residues. CDR1 DFQATT and CDR2 SNEGSKA come from the germline V gene (reference sequence). CDR3 sequence (DNA): TGCAGCCTAGCTGGGGTAAAAGAGACCCAGTACTTC. Residues: CSLAGVKETQYF.